This TCR beta chain was profiled in a study of T cell responses to AZD1222 COVID-19 vaccine. Study results and caveats: White British donors predominated, females outnumbered males, and clonal diversity was possibly underestimated. Repertoire sampling was restricted to post-peak T cell response timepoints. Baseline seropositivity characterized only a handful of AZD1222 recipients. The span of vaccine-associated CD4 TCRs extended across spike, with dominance at 160-218 and 743-854.

Measured with immunoSEQ multiplex PCR; TCRdb has only the in-frame clones, and not every one. The data contain fewer than 200,000 clones, over 80% of them seen just once; the ten biggest clones take up more than 4%. Germline V gene lookup returns CDR1 LGHDT and CDR2 YNNKEL (reference sequence). With 4 bases removed from V and 0 bases from J, the gap between germline ends came to 16 bases. The CDR3 length is 17 residues. As to this clone: Its antigen is unknown.

Source: peripheral blood, taken 28 days after the second dose of the MenACWY control vaccine. This clonotype was obtained from an adult who received the MenACWY meningococcal vaccine as a control. The genes are TRBV3-1 (or the pseudogene TRBV3-2) and TRBJ2-1; either TRBD1 or TRBD2 may supply D (5 bases each). The CDR3 bases are TGTGCCAGCAGCCCCACACGAGGGACCCTCTCCTACAATGAGCAGTTCTTC. Residues: CASSPTRGTLSYNEQFF.